This entry concerns a single TCR beta chain. How the authors handled the data: Amplification from reference gene primers served as the basis for estimated nucleated cell counts. The data were produced by immunoSEQ multiplex PCR, yet TCRdb's version contains in-frame clones alone and is incomplete. Clonal size and the V and J genes are those of that table, whereas D and trimming came from the DNA. The sample includes roughly 190,000 clones, 70% to 90% of them seen just once. This CDR3 contains 15 residues. Germline loops: CDR1 MNHEY, CDR2 SMNVEV (reference sequence). J lost 6 bases, V lost 7 bases, and 14 bases had no gene match. The data are from a study of blood T cell repertoires in COVID-19. Across the study: There were acute and convalescent COVID-19 samples, and they came from the United States, Italy and Spain. Nucleic acid was either cDNA or gDNA, and it came from T cells, B-cell-depleted T cells, or PBMCs.

The sample consisted of peripheral blood. The chain is built from TRBV27 and TRBJ1-2, with 7 bases fitting TRBD1. This TCR came from a man aged 55-75 years with active or convalescent COVID-19. The CDR3, as DNA: TGTGCCAGCAACCCTCTGGGTCAGGGGGTCGATGGCTACACCTTC. Translated: CASNPLGQGVDGYTF.